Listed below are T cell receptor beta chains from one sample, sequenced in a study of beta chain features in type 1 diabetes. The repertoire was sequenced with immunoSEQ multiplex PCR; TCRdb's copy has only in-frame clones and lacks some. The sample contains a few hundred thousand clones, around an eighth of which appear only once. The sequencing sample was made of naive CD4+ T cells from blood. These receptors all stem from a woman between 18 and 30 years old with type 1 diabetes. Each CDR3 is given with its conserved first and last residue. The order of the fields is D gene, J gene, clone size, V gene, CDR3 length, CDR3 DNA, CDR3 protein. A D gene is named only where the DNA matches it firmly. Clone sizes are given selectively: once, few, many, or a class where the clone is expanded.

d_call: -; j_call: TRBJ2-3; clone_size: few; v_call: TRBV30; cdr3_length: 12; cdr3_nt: TGTGCCTGGAGTGAACCCCCGGGAACGCAGTATTTT; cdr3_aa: CAWSEPPGTQYF
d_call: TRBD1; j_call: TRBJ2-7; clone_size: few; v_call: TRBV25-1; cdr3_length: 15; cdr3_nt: TGTGCCAGCAGTGAGGCAGGGGGCCGGGGAGTTCAGCAGTACTTC; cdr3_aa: CASSEAGGRGVQQYF
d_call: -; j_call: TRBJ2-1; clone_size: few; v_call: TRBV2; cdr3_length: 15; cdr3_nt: TGTGCCAGCAGCAGGACACCGAGCTCCTACAATGAGCAGTTCTTC; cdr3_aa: CASSRTPSSYNEQFF
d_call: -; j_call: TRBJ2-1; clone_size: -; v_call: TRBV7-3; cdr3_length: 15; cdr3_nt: TGTGCCAGCAGCCCCCCCGGGACAAGCTACAATGAGCAGTTCTTC; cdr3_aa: CASSPPGTSYNEQFF
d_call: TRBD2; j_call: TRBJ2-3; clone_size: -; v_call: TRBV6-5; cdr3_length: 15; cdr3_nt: TGTGCCAGCAGTTACGCAAGCGGGGGCACAGATACGCAGTATTTT; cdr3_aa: CASSYASGGTDTQYF
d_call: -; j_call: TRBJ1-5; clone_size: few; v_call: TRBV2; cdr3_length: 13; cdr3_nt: TGTGCCAGCAGTGAGGGTTCCGGGGAGGCCCAGCATTTT; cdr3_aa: CASSEGSGEAQHF
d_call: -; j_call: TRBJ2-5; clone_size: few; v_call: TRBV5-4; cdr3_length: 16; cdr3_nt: TGTGCCAGCAGCTTGGGAGGGCCGTACCCGCAAGAGACCCAGTACTTC; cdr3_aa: CASSLGGPYPQETQYF
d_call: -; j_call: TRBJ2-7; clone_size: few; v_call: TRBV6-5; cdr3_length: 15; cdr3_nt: TGTGCCAGCAGTTACTCGTTCGGAGGTGCCTACGAGCAGTACTTC; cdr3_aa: CASSYSFGGAYEQYF
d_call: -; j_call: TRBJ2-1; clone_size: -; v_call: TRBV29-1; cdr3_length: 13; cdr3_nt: TGCAGCCCACGAAGGCTAGTGAGTAATGAGCAGTTCTTC; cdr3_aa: CSPRRLVSNEQFF
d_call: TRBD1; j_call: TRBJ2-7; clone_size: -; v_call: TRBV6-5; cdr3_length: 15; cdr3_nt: TGTGCCAGCAGGGCCTCAGGGGGTTTGGGTTACGAGCAGTACTTC; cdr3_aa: CASRASGGLGYEQYF
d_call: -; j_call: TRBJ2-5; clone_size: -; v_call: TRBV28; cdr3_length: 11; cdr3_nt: TGTGCCAGCAGTTTCGGGGAGACCCAGTACTTC; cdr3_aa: CASSFGETQYF
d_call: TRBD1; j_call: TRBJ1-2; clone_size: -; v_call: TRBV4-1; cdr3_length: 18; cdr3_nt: TGCGCCAGCAGCCAGTCCGCCGGGGGACAGGGGGCCCGGAATGGCTACACCTTC; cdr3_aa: CASSQSAGGQGARNGYTF
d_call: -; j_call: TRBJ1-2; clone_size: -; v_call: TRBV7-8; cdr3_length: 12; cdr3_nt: TGTGCCAGCAGCCCCTTCCCCTATGGCTACACCTTC; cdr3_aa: CASSPFPYGYTF
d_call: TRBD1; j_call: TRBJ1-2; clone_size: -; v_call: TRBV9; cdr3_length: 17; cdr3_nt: TGTGCCAGCAGCGTGGACCCTTCAACAGGGGGCCACTATGGCTACACCTTC; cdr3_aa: CASSVDPSTGGHYGYTF
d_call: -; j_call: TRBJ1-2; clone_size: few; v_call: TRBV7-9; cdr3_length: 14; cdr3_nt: TGTGCCAGCAGCCCGAGGACTGCCAACTATGGCTACACCTTC; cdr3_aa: CASSPRTANYGYTF
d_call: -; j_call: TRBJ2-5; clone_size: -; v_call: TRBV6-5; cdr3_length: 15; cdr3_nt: TGTGCCAGCAGGCTGGAGAGCACACACACGGAGACCCAGTACTTC; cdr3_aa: CASRLESTHTETQYF
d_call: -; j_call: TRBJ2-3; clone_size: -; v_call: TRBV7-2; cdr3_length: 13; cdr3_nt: TGTGCCAGCAGCCGACAAGGCACAGATACGCAGTATTTT; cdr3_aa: CASSRQGTDTQYF
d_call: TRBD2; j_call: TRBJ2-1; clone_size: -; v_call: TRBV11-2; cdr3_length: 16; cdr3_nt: TGTGCCAGCAGCTTAGCAGGACTAGCGGGAGGGAATGAGCAGTTCTTC; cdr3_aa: CASSLAGLAGGNEQFF
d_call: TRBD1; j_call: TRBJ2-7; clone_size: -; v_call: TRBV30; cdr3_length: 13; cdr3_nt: TGTGCCTGGAGTGCCGGGACAGCCTACGAGCAGTACTTC; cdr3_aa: CAWSAGTAYEQYF
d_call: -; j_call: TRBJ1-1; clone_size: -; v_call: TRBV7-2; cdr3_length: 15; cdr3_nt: TGTGCCAGCAGCAGACGGACAGCGTGGAGCACTGAAGCTTTCTTT; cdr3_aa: CASSRRTAWSTEAFF
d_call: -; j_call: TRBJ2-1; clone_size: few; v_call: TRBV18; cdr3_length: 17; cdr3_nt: TGTGCCAGCTCACCACCGCGACAAGATACCATATACAATGAGCAGTTCTTC; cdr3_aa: CASSPPRQDTIYNEQFF
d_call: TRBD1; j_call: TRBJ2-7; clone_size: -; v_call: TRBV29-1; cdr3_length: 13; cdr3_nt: TGCAGCGTCGGACAGGGCTATCCCTACGAGCAGTACTTC; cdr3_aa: CSVGQGYPYEQYF
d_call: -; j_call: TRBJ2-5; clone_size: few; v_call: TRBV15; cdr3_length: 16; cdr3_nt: TGTGCCACCAGCCCCAACCTAGCAGCGGGTCAAGAGACCCAGTACTTC; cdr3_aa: CATSPNLAAGQETQYF
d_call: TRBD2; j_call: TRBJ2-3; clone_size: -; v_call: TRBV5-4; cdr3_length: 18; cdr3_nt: TGTGCCAGCAGCTTGGCGCCAAAGACTAGCGGGGTATCAGATACGCAGTATTTT; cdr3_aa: CASSLAPKTSGVSDTQYF
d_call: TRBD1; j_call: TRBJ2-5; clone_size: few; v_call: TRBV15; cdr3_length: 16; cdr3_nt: TGTGCCACCAGCAGAGATAAGGGGACAGTCCAAGAGACCCAGTACTTC; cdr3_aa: CATSRDKGTVQETQYF
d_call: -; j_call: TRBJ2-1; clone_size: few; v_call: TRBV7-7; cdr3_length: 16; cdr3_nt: TGTGCCAGCAGCCTCAAGAGGGGGAGCTCCTACAATGAGCAGTTCTTC; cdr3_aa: CASSLKRGSSYNEQFF
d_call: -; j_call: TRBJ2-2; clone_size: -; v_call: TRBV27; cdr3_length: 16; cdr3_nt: TGTGCCAGCCGACCATCGACAGGAGGTTTCACCGGGGAGCTGTTTTTT; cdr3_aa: CASRPSTGGFTGELFF
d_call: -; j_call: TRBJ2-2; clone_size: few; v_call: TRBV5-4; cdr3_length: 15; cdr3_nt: TGTGCCAGCAGCTCCTGGGGAGGAAACACCGGGGAGCTGTTTTTT; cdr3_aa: CASSSWGGNTGELFF
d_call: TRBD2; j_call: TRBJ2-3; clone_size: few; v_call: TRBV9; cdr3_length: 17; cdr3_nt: TGTGCCAGCAGCGTACGACTAGCGGGAGAGGGCACAGATACGCAGTATTTT; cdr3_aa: CASSVRLAGEGTDTQYF
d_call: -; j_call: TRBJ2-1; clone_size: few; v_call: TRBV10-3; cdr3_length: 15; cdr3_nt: TGTGCCATCAGTGCCACCCGGGACATAGACAATGAGCAGTTCTTC; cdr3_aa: CAISATRDIDNEQFF
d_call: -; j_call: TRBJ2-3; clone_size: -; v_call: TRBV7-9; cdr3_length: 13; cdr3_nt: TGTGCCAGCAGCTTACGGGAGACAAATACGCAGTATTTT; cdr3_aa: CASSLRETNTQYF
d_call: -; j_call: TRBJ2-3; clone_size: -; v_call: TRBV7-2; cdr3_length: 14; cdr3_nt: TGTGCCAGCAGCCCTCCAGAGGGCACAGATACGCAGTATTTT; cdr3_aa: CASSPPEGTDTQYF
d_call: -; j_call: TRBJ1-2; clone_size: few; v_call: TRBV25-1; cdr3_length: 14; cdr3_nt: TGTGCCAGCAGTGAAGCCTGGGGCGACTATGGCTACACCTTC; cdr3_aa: CASSEAWGDYGYTF
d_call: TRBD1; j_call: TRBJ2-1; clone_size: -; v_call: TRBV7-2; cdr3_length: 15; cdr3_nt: TGTGCCAGCAGCTACGACAGGGGGCAATTCAATGAGCAGTTCTTC; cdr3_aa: CASSYDRGQFNEQFF
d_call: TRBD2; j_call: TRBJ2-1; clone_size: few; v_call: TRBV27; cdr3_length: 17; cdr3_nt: TGTGCCAGCAGTTCGTTCGGACTAGCGGGCCCTGACAATGAGCAGTTCTTC; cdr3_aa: CASSSFGLAGPDNEQFF
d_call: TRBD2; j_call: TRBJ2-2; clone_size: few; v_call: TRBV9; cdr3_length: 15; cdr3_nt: TGTGCCAGCAGCGTAGAGGGAGGGTACACCGGGGAGCTGTTTTTT; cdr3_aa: CASSVEGGYTGELFF
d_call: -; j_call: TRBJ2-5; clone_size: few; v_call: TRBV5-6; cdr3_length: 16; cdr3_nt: TGTGCCAGCAGCTTGCCAGGGGGGCTAGCGGGAGAGACCCAGTACTTC; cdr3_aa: CASSLPGGLAGETQYF
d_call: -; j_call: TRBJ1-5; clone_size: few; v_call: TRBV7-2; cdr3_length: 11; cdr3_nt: TGTGCCAGCGGAGGGAGACAGCCCCAGCATTTT; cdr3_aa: CASGGRQPQHF
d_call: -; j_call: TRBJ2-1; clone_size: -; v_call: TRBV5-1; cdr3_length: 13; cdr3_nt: TGCGCCAGCAGCTTGCCGAGTTACAATGAGCAGTTCTTC; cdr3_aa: CASSLPSYNEQFF
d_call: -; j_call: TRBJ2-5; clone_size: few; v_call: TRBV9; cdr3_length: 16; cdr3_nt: TGTGCCAGCAGCGTCAGGGGCGGGAGTGGGCAAGAGACCCAGTACTTC; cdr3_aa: CASSVRGGSGQETQYF
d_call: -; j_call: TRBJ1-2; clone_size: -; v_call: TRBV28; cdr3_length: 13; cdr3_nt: TGTGCCAGCAGTCCCAGGGTAGGCTATGGCTACACCTTC; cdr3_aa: CASSPRVGYGYTF
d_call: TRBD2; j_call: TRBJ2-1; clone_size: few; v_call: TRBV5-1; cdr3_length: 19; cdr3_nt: TGCGCCAGCAGCTTGGACAGGGTGACTAGCGGGAGTAAATACAATGAGCAGTTCTTC; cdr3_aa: CASSLDRVTSGSKYNEQFF
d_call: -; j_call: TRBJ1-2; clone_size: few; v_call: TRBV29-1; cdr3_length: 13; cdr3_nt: TGCAGCGTTGAAGGGGGGGTCCTCTATGGCTACACCTTC; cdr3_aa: CSVEGGVLYGYTF
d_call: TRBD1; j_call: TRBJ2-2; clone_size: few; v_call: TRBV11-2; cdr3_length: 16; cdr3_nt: TGTGCCAGCAGCTTATACGGGACAGGGCCCACCGGGGAGCTGTTTTTT; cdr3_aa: CASSLYGTGPTGELFF
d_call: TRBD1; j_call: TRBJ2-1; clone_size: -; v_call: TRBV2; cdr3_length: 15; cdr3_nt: TGTGCCAGCAGACCCACAGGGGGCTCCTACAATGAGCAGTTCTTC; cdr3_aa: CASRPTGGSYNEQFF
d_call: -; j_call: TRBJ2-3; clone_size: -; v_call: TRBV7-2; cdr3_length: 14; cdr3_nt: TGTGCCAGCAGCTTAGTCGCGTACACAGATACGCAGTATTTT; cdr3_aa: CASSLVAYTDTQYF
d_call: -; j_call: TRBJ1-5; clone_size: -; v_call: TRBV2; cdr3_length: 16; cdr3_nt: TGTGCCAGCAGTGAGGGTAGGGGGGGGCGCGGTCAGCCCCAGCATTTT; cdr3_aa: CASSEGRGGRGQPQHF
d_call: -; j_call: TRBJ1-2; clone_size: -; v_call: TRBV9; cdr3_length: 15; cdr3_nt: TGTGCCAGCAGCGTAAACCCGGGCGGGGACTATGGCTACACCTTC; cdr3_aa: CASSVNPGGDYGYTF
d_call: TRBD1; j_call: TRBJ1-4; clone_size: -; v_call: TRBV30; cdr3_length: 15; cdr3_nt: TGTGCCTGGAGTACGGGACAGATAGATAATGAAAAACTGTTTTTT; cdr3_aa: CAWSTGQIDNEKLFF
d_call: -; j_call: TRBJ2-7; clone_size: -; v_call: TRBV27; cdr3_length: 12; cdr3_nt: TGTGCCAGCGGGCCTTCGTCCTACGAGCAGTACTTC; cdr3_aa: CASGPSSYEQYF
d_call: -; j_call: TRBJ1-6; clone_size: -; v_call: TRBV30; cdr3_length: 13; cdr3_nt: TGTGCCTGGAGAAGACAGAGTAATTCACCCCTCCACTTT; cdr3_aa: CAWRRQSNSPLHF
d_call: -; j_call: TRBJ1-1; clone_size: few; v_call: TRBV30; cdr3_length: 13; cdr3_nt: TGTGCCTGGATCAGAAAAGGGGGTACTGAAGCTTTCTTT; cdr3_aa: CAWIRKGGTEAFF
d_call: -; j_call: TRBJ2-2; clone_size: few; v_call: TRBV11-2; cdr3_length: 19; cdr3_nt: TGTGCCAGCAGTCCCGCGGATAGCAGGGGCCGCTGGGGCGCCGGGGAGCTGTTTTTT; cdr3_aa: CASSPADSRGRWGAGELFF
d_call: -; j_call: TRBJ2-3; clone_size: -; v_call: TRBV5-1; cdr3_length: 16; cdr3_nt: TGCGCCCCGTCGGATGACCGCGGGACCAAGGGAGATACGCAGTATTTT; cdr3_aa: CAPSDDRGTKGDTQYF
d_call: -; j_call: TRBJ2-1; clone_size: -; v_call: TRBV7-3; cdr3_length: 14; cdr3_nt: TGTGCCAGCAGCTTAATAGGCGGGACCGGGGAGCAGTTCTTC; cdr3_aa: CASSLIGGTGEQFF
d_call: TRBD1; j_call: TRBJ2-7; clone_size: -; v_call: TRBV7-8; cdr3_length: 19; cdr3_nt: TGTGCCAGCAGCTTAGCTCCCAATCCGAGGGGACAGGGAAGTTTCGAGCAGTACTTC; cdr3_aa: CASSLAPNPRGQGSFEQYF
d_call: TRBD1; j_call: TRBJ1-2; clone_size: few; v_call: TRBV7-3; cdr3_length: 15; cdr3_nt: TGTGCCAGCAGCTTACGCCCGGGACAGGACTATGGCTACACCTTC; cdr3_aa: CASSLRPGQDYGYTF
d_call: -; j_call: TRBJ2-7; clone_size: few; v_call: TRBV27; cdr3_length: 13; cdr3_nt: TGTGCCAGCAGTTGGTCAGGGGGGTACGAGCAGTACTTC; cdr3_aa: CASSWSGGYEQYF
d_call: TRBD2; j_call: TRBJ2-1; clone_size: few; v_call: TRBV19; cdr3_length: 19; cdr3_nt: TGTGCCAGTAGACCCCGACTAGCGGGAGGGCCAGGCCTCTACAATGAGCAGTTCTTC; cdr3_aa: CASRPRLAGGPGLYNEQFF